This T cell receptor beta chain was identified in a study of control samples from healthy donors and cancer patients. Profiled with immunoSEQ multiplex PCR; TCRdb holds only in-frame clones, not every one. The sample holds more than 75,000 clones, roughly three quarters seen once. Losses at the gene ends were 7 bases for V and 1 base for J; bases not matched to a gene: 6. CDR3 size: 16 residues. Looked up from germline, CDR1 is SGHTA and CDR2 is FQGTGA. V usage is TRBV7-3 and J usage is TRBJ2-6; TRBD1 aligns across 8 bases. This TCR came from a woman aged 25 to 39 in good health. The source material was blood. This chain's CDR3 is CASTSRGLSGANVLTF. The CDR3 region has the DNA TGTGCCAGCACGTCCAGGGGGCTGTCTGGGGCCAACGTCCTGACTTTC.